This paragraph covers one T cell receptor (beta chain) sequence. This clone's antigen is unknown. No quality values exist for individual bases; no much larger clone is one base distant. Genomic DNA was extracted from sorted cells for sequencing of the TCRbeta CDR3 region. TCRbeta CDR3 regions were sequenced using the immunoSEQ Assay. TCRdb took this table from immuneACCESS and kept in-frame rearrangements with V and J called. Such tables lack part of the clones; where checked against another copy, unresolved V genes explain under half of the gap, and the rest is unexplained. The table for this sample lists approximately 30,000 clones; about four fifths of them were counted only once. Roughly 12% of the sample goes to the ten largest clones. Patients with a history of autoimmune disease or receiving systemic immunosuppression were excluded from the trial. Peripheral blood for TCR sequencing was drawn from every dose cohort at baseline, at cycle 4 day 1 and at cycle 7 day 1. Samples came from an open-label, multicenter, first-in-human phase I dose-escalation trial of ivuxolimab. The trial enrolled adults with locally advanced or metastatic head and neck squamous cell, hepatocellular, melanoma or renal cell carcinoma. Before TCR sequencing, CD4+ T cells and CD8+ T cells from peripheral blood were sorted into separate populations.

This sample is part of a study of OX40 agonist ivuxolimab in advanced cancers. About the investigation overall: Ivuxolimab, which targeted the costimulatory receptor OX40 (CD134), was an agonistic, fully human IgG2 monoclonal antibody. The point of sequencing TCRbeta in the periphery was to test whether ivuxolimab changed TCR sequence diversity and drove clonal T-cell expansion. Partial responses occurred in three dose-escalation patients, of whom one had hepatocellular carcinoma and two had cutaneous melanoma. Intravenous ivuxolimab was administered to patients every 2 weeks at six dose levels: 0.01, 0.1, 0.3, 1.5, 3 and 10 mg/kg. Prior anti-PD-1, anti-PD-L1 or anti-CTLA-4 therapy was permitted, and 40% of dose-escalation patients had received checkpoint inhibitors. The monotherapy dose-escalation portion (N of about 52 patients) of the phase I ivuxolimab trial is reported in the paper. Among the roughly 52 dose-escalation patients, approximately 20 had hepatocellular carcinoma, approximately 15 melanoma, 9 renal cell carcinoma and 9 head and neck cancer. In the dose-escalation cohort, roughly 80% of patients were male, and the mean age was approximately 60 years, with a range of roughly 20 to 80. On the study overall, not on this receptor specifically: Which antigens the clonally expanded peripheral T cells were specific for was not determined. After ivuxolimab, more expanded clones were found on average in CD8+ T cells than in CD4+ T cells. Low levels of normalized T-cell clonal expansion were also seen in some nonresponding patients. At doses from 0.1 to 3.0 mg/kg, clonal expansion was seen in both CD4+ and CD8+ blood T cells between baseline and week 6. In the 0.1-3.0 mg/kg groups, partial responders had among the lowest normalized peripheral clonal expansion, particularly in CD8+ T cells.

From its cysteine to its phenylalanine, the CDR3 spans 16 amino acids. The only DNA kept is the CDR3, 48 bases in frame from the first base. Per the germline V gene, MDHEN is the CDR1 and SYDVKM is the CDR2. V ends up 8 bases short and J 3 bases short, with an unmatched junction base count of 13. The sequence derives from an adult with an advanced solid tumor such as melanoma, head and neck, liver or kidney cancer. This chain joins TRBV28 to TRBJ2-1; the junction holds 7 bases that match TRBD2. This specimen consisted of CD4+ or CD8+ T cells sorted from blood, obtained in a trial of the OX40 agonist ivuxolimab. The CDR3 reads as follows: CASLPPGLADYNEQFF. The DNA sequence follows: TGTGCCAGCCTACCCCCCGGGCTAGCGGACTACAATGAGCAGTTCTTC.